The 30 T cell receptor beta chains below come from one sample, sequenced in a study of blood T cell repertoires in COVID-19 (dated by TCRdb to about 2020). Library creation used the immunoSEQ multiplex PCR assay. This is the immuneACCESS table as TCRdb keeps it, with only in-frame sequences that have V and J called. A part of the clones is gone; compared with another copy, unresolved V genes explain less than half, and the rest is unexplained. The sample records about 150,000 clones, around three quarters of which are singletons. The leading ten clones occupy around a fifth of the sample. Sequenced: PBMCs or T cells enriched from blood (not recorded which). The receptors were gathered from a woman between 65 and 79 years old in a cohort exposed to, infected with or recovered from COVID-19 (not recorded which).

The chain employs TRBV15 and TRBJ2-1; 8 bases align to TRBD2. The CDR3 sequence is 14 residues long. Germline V CDR1 and CDR2: LNHNV, YYDKDF (reference sequence). The V and J ends lost 3 bases and 6 bases, in that order; junction bases with no gene match: 4. The CDR3 DNA reads TGTGCCACCAGCAGGGGACTAGACTCCAATGAGCAGTTCTTC. Amino acid sequence: CATSRGLDSNEQFF.

V usage is TRBV9 and J usage is TRBJ1-1; 7 nucleotides align to TRBD1. After removal of 3 bases from V and 1 base from J, the junction contained 0 bases not matched to a gene. Germline loops: CDR1 SGDLS, CDR2 YYNGEE. CDR3 length: 13 amino acids. CDR3 amino acids: CASSGQGNTEAFF. CDR3 in DNA: TGTGCCAGCAGCGGACAGGGGAACACTGAAGCTTTCTTT. Complete variable domain (other parts from reference TRBV9 and TRBJ1-1): DSGVTQTPKHLITATGQRVTLRCSPRSGDLSVYWYQQSLDQGLQFLIQYYNGEERAKGNILERFSAQQFPDLHSELNLSSLELGDSALYFCASSGQGNTEAFFGQGTRLTVV.

This chain connects TRBV20-1 to TRBJ2-1; D is unresolved. Per the germline V gene, CDR1 is DFQATT and CDR2 is SNEGSKA (reference sequence). The CDR3 is made up of 11 amino acids. Trimming cost V 6 bases and J 7 bases, with 10 bases left between them. CDR3 nucleotide sequence: TGCAGTGCCCAGCTAGTGAATGAGCAGTTCTTC. Protein sequence: CSAQLVNEQFF.

J is TRBJ1-5 and V is TRBV28, with 7 positions matching TRBD1. The CDR3 has 15 residues. CDR1 and CDR2 (germline): MDHEN, SYDVKM. V was clipped by 4 bases and J by 1 base; unmatched bases: 4. CDR3 loop: CASSSPQGSNQPQHF. In DNA form, the CDR3 reads TGTGCCAGCAGTTCCCCACAGGGGAGCAATCAGCCCCAGCATTTT.

This clone has more than one count but fewer than ten. The chain combines TRBV30 with TRBJ1-4; D might be TRBD1 (5 bases). The CDR3 is made up of 16 amino acids. The ends were cut back, 2 bases at V and 15 bases at J, with 28 bases in the middle. Germline V lookup: CDR1 GTSNPN, CDR2 SVGIG (reference sequence). The CDR3 DNA is TGTGCCTGGAGTCGCGGGGCCCCCAACGCCCAGGCGAAATTGTTTTTT. Amino acids: CAWSRGAPNAQAKLFF.

This clone was observed a few times. The chain couples TRBV28 to TRBJ1-3, with a possible D match to TRBD1 (5 bases). This CDR3 comprises 12 residues. Germline V gene lookup returns CDR1 MDHEN and CDR2 SYDVKM. The germline V and J ends were trimmed by 7 bases and 4 bases, with 8 bases remaining between them. CDR3 region: CASKRQGNTIYF. The CDR3 DNA reads TGTGCCAGCAAGAGACAGGGAAACACCATATATTTT.

The V call is TRBV27, the J call TRBJ2-7, with D possibly matching TRBD2 (5 bases). CDR1 and CDR2 (germline): MNHEY, SMNVEV (reference sequence). This CDR3 spans 13 amino acids. V lost 4 bases and J lost 5, with 12 bases in between. The CDR3 spells CASSSRYGDEQYF. CDR3 nucleotide sequence: TGTGCCAGCAGTTCCCGCTACGGGGACGAGCAGTACTTC.

This clone was observed a single time. The chain couples TRBV5-4 to TRBJ2-3, with 12 bases aligning to TRBD2. CDR1 is SGHNT, CDR2 YYREEE, per germline (reference sequence). The CDR3 extends over 18 amino acids. The junction had 8 bases not matched to a gene; V was cut back by 1 base and J by 2 bases. This chain's CDR3 is CASSLQGLAGGPTDTQYF. The CDR3 region has the DNA TGTGCCAGCAGCTTGCAGGGTCTAGCGGGAGGGCCCACAGATACGCAGTATTTT.

This clone was found once. Written as DNA, the CDR3 is TGTGCCAGCGTCAGGGATTTCTCTGGGGCCAACGTCCTGACTTTC. Its protein is CASVRDFSGANVLTF. V and J are TRBV9 and TRBJ2-6; D perhaps matches TRBD1 (5 bases). There are 15 residues in the CDR3. Trimming took off 7 bases at V and 0 bases at J, with 11 bases between the two ends. CDR1 SGDLS and CDR2 YYNGEE come from the germline V gene.

This clone was observed a handful of times. The genes are TRBV12-5 and TRBJ1-1; no reliable D call. Germline CDR1 LGHNT, CDR2 FRNRAP. V lost 5 bases and J 6 bases, leaving 10 bases between the germline ends. This CDR3 has 12 residues. CDR3 amino acids: CASGPHSAEAFF. The CDR3 DNA reads TGTGCTAGTGGTCCCCACTCTGCTGAAGCTTTCTTT.

The chain has TRBV10-3 and TRBJ2-2, with D perhaps matching TRBD2 (6 bases). This CDR3 has 17 amino acids. The V gene lost 4 bases and the J gene lost 4 bases, with 19 bases spanning the gap. Germline values: CDR1 ENHRY, CDR2 SYGVKD. The CDR3 DNA reads as TGTGCCATCAGTGGGGCGGGACTCCTCCGGGGCACCGGGGAGCTGTTTTTT. Its protein is CAISGAGLLRGTGELFF.

The chain employs TRBV2 and TRBJ2-3, with 9 bases matching TRBD2. CDR3 length: 18 amino acids. J gave up 2 bases and V 4 bases, and 13 bases lay outside the gene matches. The V gene's germline CDR1 is SNHLY and CDR2 FYNNEI. The CDR3 region is CASSAPSGNSPYTDTQYF. CDR3 nucleotides: TGTGCCAGCAGTGCGCCTAGCGGGAACTCCCCATACACAGATACGCAGTATTTT.

This clone has a single count. The chain links TRBV9 to TRBJ2-2; TRBD2 might be the D (5 bases). Germline V gene lookup returns CDR1 SGDLS and CDR2 YYNGEE. V was pared by 1 base and J by 1 base, with 11 bases between. The CDR3 loop spans 16 amino acids. CDR3 sequence (DNA): TGTGCCAGCAGCGTACTTAGTGGGAGGAACACCGGGGAGCTGTTTTTT. It translates to CASSVLSGRNTGELFF.

V usage is TRBV3-1 (or the pseudogene TRBV3-2) and J usage is TRBJ2-7; no firm D call. V lost 6 bases and J lost 3, with 15 bases in between. CDR3 length: 14 residues. Germline V CDR1 and CDR2: LGHDT, YNNKEL (reference sequence). The CDR3 DNA reads TGTGCCAGCAGTCCCCAGGCCCTCAACTACGAGCAGTACTTC. It specifies CASSPQALNYEQYF.

This chain links TRBV4-2 with TRBJ2-7; possibly TRBD1 for D (6 bases). Germline assignment: CDR1 LGHNA and CDR2 YNFKEQ. The CDR3 runs to 14 residues. V lost 0 bases, J lost 2 bases, and 8 bases lay in between. The CDR3 sequence: CASSQDQGTYEQYF. Here the CDR3 DNA reads TGTGCCAGCAGCCAAGATCAGGGGACCTACGAGCAGTACTTC.

The chain is built from TRBV5-6 and TRBJ1-2, with 11 positions matching TRBD1. V lost 2 bases and J lost 5; bases outside the gene matches: 11. The CDR3 length is 17 residues. In germline, CDR1 is SGHDT, CDR2 YYEEEE. CDR3: CASSLLGQGAVVYGYTF. For the CDR3, the DNA is TGTGCCAGCAGCTTACTAGGACAGGGGGCTGTTGTGTATGGCTACACCTTC.

This chain connects TRBV6-5 to TRBJ1-4; D gene uncertain. Germline lookup yields CDR1 MNHEY and CDR2 SVGAGI. The CDR3 has 14 amino acids. V lost 5 bases and J lost 8, with 15 bases in between. CDR3 DNA sequence: TGTGCCAGCAGTCTACTAGCAGAGTACGAAAAACTGTTTTTT. Its protein product is CASSLLAEYEKLFF.

The genes are TRBV5-1 and TRBJ2-5; the D gene is possibly TRBD1 (6 bases). The CDR3 extends over 15 amino acids. Looked up from germline, CDR1 is SGHRS and CDR2 is YFSETQ. V dropped 5 bases and J dropped 7 bases, with 21 bases sitting between them. The CDR3, as DNA: TGCGCCAGCAGGTCGACAGGTAGGCTGGGAGCGACCCAGTACTTC. Amino acids: CASRSTGRLGATQYF.

The rearrangement joins TRBV28 to TRBJ1-5; 7 bases agree with TRBD1. CDR1 MDHEN and CDR2 SYDVKM come from the germline V gene. The CDR3 extends over 13 amino acids. Germline trimming cut 8 bases from V and 7 bases from J; bases unmatched to any gene: 8. This chain's CDR3 is CASRQGSRQPQHF. The CDR3 DNA sequence: TGTGCCAGCCGACAGGGATCGAGGCAGCCCCAGCATTTT.

This clone was recorded once. The rearrangement uses TRBV19 and TRBJ2-1, with 12 nucleotides matching TRBD2. Germline V gene sequence: CDR1 LNHDA, CDR2 SQIVND (reference sequence). The CDR3 totals 16 residues. With V trimmed by 4 bases and J by 12 bases, 13 bases remained unmatched. CDR3 DNA sequence: TGTGCCAGTAGTAGGCTAGCGGGAGGGCCTCAGAATCGGCAGTTCTTC. It yields the protein CASSRLAGGPQNRQFF.

The V call is TRBV27, the J call TRBJ1-4; D gene unclear. Per the germline V gene, CDR1 is MNHEY and CDR2 is SMNVEV (reference sequence). This CDR3 contains 14 residues. V was cut by 7 bases and J by 0 bases, with 9 bases left in between. DNA for the CDR3: TGTGCCAGCAAACGGTCCTCAACTAATGAAAAACTGTTTTTT. Translation gives CASKRSSTNEKLFF.

This chain connects TRBV4-2 to TRBJ2-1; weak D call: TRBD2 (6 bases). Germline V gene data show CDR1 as LGHNA and CDR2 as YNFKEQ. Trimming stripped 5 bases from V and 12 bases from J, with 23 bases between. The CDR3 has 15 amino acids. CDR3 bases: TGTGCCAGCAGCTCTCGACTAATGGAGGGAATGGTGCAGTTCTTC. It yields the protein CASSSRLMEGMVQFF.

The chain combines TRBV28 with TRBJ2-1; TRBD1 might be the D (5 bases). The CDR3 has 12 amino acids. Germline lookup yields CDR1 MDHEN and CDR2 SYDVKM. Trimming cost V 3 bases and J 9 bases, with 9 bases left between them. In nucleotides, the CDR3 is TGTGCCAGCAGTTTTAAAAGGGGTGAGCAGTTCTTC. Translated: CASSFKRGEQFF.

This clone was detected only a few times. The rearrangement joins TRBV19 to TRBJ2-1; D may be TRBD1 (5 bases). The V and J ends lost 5 bases and 7 bases respectively, with 15 bases between them. Germline assignment: CDR1 LNHDA and CDR2 SQIVND (reference sequence). The CDR3 is 14 residues long. CDR3 amino acids: CASSEDKGWNEQFF. The CDR3, as DNA: TGTGCCAGTAGTGAGGACAAGGGGTGGAATGAGCAGTTCTTC.

The gene calls are TRBV6-5 and TRBJ2-7; possible D gene TRBD2, 5 bases. V dropped 0 bases and J dropped 9 bases, with 9 bases sitting between them. Germline V CDR1 and CDR2: MNHEY, SVGAGI. The CDR3 loop spans 12 amino acids. CDR3 in DNA: TGTGCCAGCAGTTACTCGGGTGGAGGGCAGTACTTC. Translated: CASSYSGGGQYF.

The chain carries TRBV2 and TRBJ2-6; TRBD2 aligns across 7 bases. The junction had 14 bases not matched to a gene; V was cut back by 6 bases and J by 0 bases. The CDR3 is 19 amino acids. CDR1 is SNHLY, CDR2 FYNNEI, per germline. For the CDR3, the DNA is TGTGCCAGCAGGGTGGGAGGGCAGGCCCCCCTCTCTGGGGCCAACGTCCTGACTTTC. It yields the protein CASRVGGQAPLSGANVLTF.

The table lists this clone with a count of one. V usage is TRBV7-8 and J usage is TRBJ1-5; possible D gene TRBD1, 5 bases. The length of the CDR3 is 16 residues. V lost 1 base, J lost 10 bases, and 20 bases lay in between. The germline V gene encodes CDR1 SGHVS and CDR2 FQNEAQ. The CDR3 loop is CASSLGSVGRQYPQHF. In nucleotides, the CDR3 is TGTGCCAGCAGCTTAGGGTCCGTGGGGCGACAGTACCCCCAGCATTTT.

This chain uses TRBV6-5 with TRBJ2-7; tentatively, D is TRBD1 (6 bases). Trimming removed 4 bases at V and 5 bases at J, with 12 bases between. The germline gives CDR1 MNHEY, CDR2 SVGAGI. CDR3 size: 13 residues. This CDR3 is CASSLTGLNEQYF. The CDR3 nucleotides are TGTGCCAGCAGTTTAACAGGGTTAAACGAGCAGTACTTC.

The chain has TRBV30 and TRBJ1-1; D remains unclear. Looked up from germline, CDR1 is GTSNPN and CDR2 is SVGIG (reference sequence). V was cut by 4 bases and J by 7 bases, with 10 bases left in between. The CDR3 covers 11 residues. CDR3 in DNA: TGTGCCTGGACGGTGAAGCGTGAAGCTTTCTTT. Translated, it gives CAWTVKREAFF.

As DNA, the CDR3 is TGTGCCAGCAGCTCGTCCCTTAGCGGGAGGGCCGGGGATGAGCAGTTCTTC. It yields the protein CASSSSLSGRAGDEQFF. J is TRBJ2-1 and V is TRBV7-3; TRBD2 agrees at 11 bases. V shed 4 bases and J 8 bases; nucleotides not matched to a gene: 13. The germline CDR1 and CDR2 sequences are SGHTA and FQGTGA. CDR3 size: 17 residues. Full variable domain (remainder filled in from reference TRBV7-3 and TRBJ2-1): GAGVSQTPSNKVTEKGKYVELRCDPISGHTALYWYRQSLGQGPEFLIYFQGTGAADDSGLPNDRFFAVRPEGSVSTLKIQRTERGDSAVYLCASSSSLSGRAGDEQFFGPGTRLTVL.